Below, 30 T cell receptor beta chains from the same sample are listed, as sequenced in a study of cytomegalovirus exposure and HLA in healthy donors. Primers included in the PCR were 60 Vbeta and 13 Jbeta primers. Sequenced by immunoSEQ multiplex PCR; TCRdb stores in-frame clones only, minus some. This repertoire shows about 220,000 clones, 82% found once; its top ten account for around 5%. The specimen was PBMCs. Receptors originate from a middle-aged woman in good health and CMV-seropositive.

The chain is built from TRBV10-3 and TRBJ1-2; 9 bases map to TRBD1. CDR1 ENHRY and CDR2 SYGVKD come from the germline V gene. The CDR3 runs 17 residues. V trimming: 2 bases; J trimming: 3 bases; junction bases outside the gene matches: 10. The CDR3 here is CAISETGGASVDYGYTF. CDR3 coding DNA: TGTGCCATCAGTGAGACAGGGGGCGCCTCGGTGGACTATGGCTACACCTTC.

This chain connects TRBV6-6 to TRBJ2-7; 8 bases line up with TRBD1. V lost 7 bases and J lost 1; bases outside the gene matches: 12. Germline CDR1 and CDR2: MNHNY and SVGAGI (reference sequence). CDR3 size: 16 residues. The CDR3 DNA follows: TGTGCCAGCACCCCTCGAGACAGGGGTGGGTCCTACGAGCAGTACTTC. This translates into CASTPRDRGGSYEQYF.

Only a few counts were recorded for this clone. The rearrangement links TRBV7-2 to TRBJ2-7, with 7 nucleotides matching TRBD1. The J segment lost 6 bases and the V segment lost 4 bases, leaving 3 bases of the junction unmatched. The CDR3 consists of 12 residues. Germline V gives CDR1 SGHTA, CDR2 FQGNSA. In DNA form, the CDR3 reads TGTGCCAGCAGCTCGAACAGGGGCGAGCAGTACTTC. Residues: CASSSNRGEQYF.

The chain uses TRBV25-1 and TRBJ1-2; D not certain. The germline gives CDR1 MGHDK, CDR2 SYGVNS. This CDR3 comprises 16 residues. V gave up 1 base and J gave up 5 bases, with 17 bases separating them. The CDR3 reads CASSEFLLGGAYGYTF. The CDR3, as DNA: TGTGCCAGCAGTGAATTCCTTCTGGGAGGCGCTTATGGCTACACCTTC.

V gene TRBV6-1 combines with J gene TRBJ1-1; D is possibly TRBD1 (5 bases). Germline V lookup: CDR1 MNHNS, CDR2 SASEGT. The V end was cut by 8 bases, the J end by 1 base, with 11 bases between. The length of the CDR3 is 13 residues. As DNA, the CDR3 is TGTGCCAGCGGCGGGGCGACGAACACTGAAGCTTTCTTT. This encodes CASGGATNTEAFF.

This chain links TRBV14 with TRBJ2-4; D possibly corresponds to TRBD1 (6 bases). V lost 2 bases to trimming and J lost 4 bases, with 18 bases between them. The CDR3 length is 17 residues. Germline lookup yields CDR1 SGHDN and CDR2 FVKESK. The DNA of the CDR3 is TGTGCCAGCAGCCAACTCACTTTTGACAGGAGAAAAAACATTCAGTACTTC. Protein product: CASSQLTFDRRKNIQYF.

V and J are TRBV4-1 and TRBJ2-2, with D unresolved. The CDR3 runs to 17 residues. In germline, CDR1 is MGHRA, CDR2 YSYEKL. V shed 0 bases and J shed 9 bases, with 20 bases lying between them. The DNA for the CDR3 is TGCGCCAGCAGCCAAGATAAACGGTCCTACGCCCCCAGGGAGCTGTTTTTT. This translates into CASSQDKRSYAPRELFF.

The chain recombines TRBV15 with TRBJ1-1, with D maybe TRBD1 (5 bases). CDR1 is LNHNV, CDR2 YYDKDF, per germline (reference sequence). V was shortened by 4 bases and J by 4 bases, with 13 bases between the two germline ends. The CDR3 has 14 amino acids. In DNA form, the CDR3 reads TGTGCCACCAGCAACCAGGGAGGGGTCACTGAAGCTTTCTTT. Translation: CATSNQGGVTEAFF.

The CDR3 region has the DNA TGCGCCAGCAGCCAATTCGCCGGGACAGGGCGCTACGAGCAGTACTTC. Protein product: CASSQFAGTGRYEQYF. The V and J genes are TRBV4-1 and TRBJ2-7; 9 positions agree with TRBD1. CDR1 MGHRA and CDR2 YSYEKL come from the germline V gene. V shed 2 bases and J 3 bases; nucleotides not matched to a gene: 8. The CDR3 consists of 16 residues.

J is TRBJ2-2 and V is TRBV5-1; tentatively, D is TRBD2 (6 bases). The CDR3 has 16 amino acids. Trimming shortened V by 2 bases and J by 2 bases, and 13 bases separated the two germline ends. Per germline, CDR1 SGHRS and CDR2 YFSETQ. DNA of the CDR3: TGCGCCAGCAGCTTAGGTATTAGCGGAAACACCGGGGAGCTGTTTTTT. As protein: CASSLGISGNTGELFF.

The V gene is TRBV20-1, the J gene TRBJ2-5; no clear D gene. This CDR3 comprises 11 residues. V lost 7 bases, J lost 5 bases, and 11 bases lay in between. The germline V gene encodes CDR1 DFQATT and CDR2 SNEGSKA (reference sequence). The DNA of the CDR3 is TGCAGTGTTTCCGAGGCGGAGACCCAGTACTTC. This sequence encodes CSVSEAETQYF.

The J gene is TRBJ2-7, the V gene TRBV5-1; maybe TRBD1 (5 bases). This CDR3 contains 17 residues. V lost 4 bases to trimming and J lost 0 bases, with 20 bases between them. Per germline, CDR1 SGHRS and CDR2 YFSETQ. Written as DNA, the CDR3 is TGCGCCAGCAGCCTTGAAGGACGGACACCATTCTCCTACGAGCAGTACTTC. Its protein product is CASSLEGRTPFSYEQYF.

This clone was counted a single time. The rearrangement joins TRBV6-1 to TRBJ1-2; no clear D. V lost 7 bases and J 0 bases, leaving 3 bases between the germline ends. This CDR3 comprises 11 residues. Germline V CDR1 and CDR2: MNHNS, SASEGT. DNA for the CDR3: TGTGCCAGCATCTCTAACTATGGCTACACCTTC. It encodes CASISNYGYTF.

The chain recombines TRBV29-1 with TRBJ2-5; D unresolved. Matching the DNA end better, TRBJ2-7 makes the J call doubtful. This CDR3 region has 11 residues. Germline CDR1 and CDR2: SQVTM and ANQGSEA. This CDR3 is CSAAEAYEQYF. CDR3 sequence (DNA): TGCAGCGCCGCCGAGGCCTACGAGCAGTACTTC.

The chain employs TRBV19 and TRBJ2-2; 7 bases map to TRBD2. The germline CDR1 and CDR2 sequences are LNHDA and SQIVND (reference sequence). The length of the CDR3 is 14 residues. V lost 8 bases, J lost 4 bases, and 7 bases stayed unmatched. The CDR3 DNA is TGTGCCAGTGCGGGGAGGGGAGCCACCGGGGAGCTGTTTTTT. Amino acids: CASAGRGATGELFF.

The chain recombines TRBV7-6 with TRBJ2-7; perhaps TRBD2 as D (5 bases). From germline, CDR1 is SGHVS and CDR2 FNYEAQ. With 2 bases removed from V and 5 bases from J, the gap between germline ends came to 22 bases. The CDR3 covers 17 residues. CDR3 DNA sequence: TGTGCCAGCAGCTTATTTTTATCTTTGGCGGGTGGGGACGAGCAGTACTTC. It is translated as CASSLFLSLAGGDEQYF.

This chain connects TRBV5-1 to TRBJ2-2; 7 bases match TRBD1. V trimming: 4 bases; J trimming: 7 bases; junction bases outside the gene matches: 7. Germline CDR1 reads SGHRS; CDR2 reads YFSETQ. CDR3 length: 14 amino acids. CDR3 nucleotide sequence: TGCGCCAGCAGCCCCACAGGGGCGGGCGGGGAGCTGTTTTTT. This sequence encodes CASSPTGAGGELFF.

This chain joins TRBV5-1 and TRBJ2-3; the match to TRBD1 covers 9 bases. CDR1 is SGHRS and CDR2 is YFSETQ in the germline V gene. The CDR3 contains 15 residues. The V segment lost 4 bases and the J segment 3 bases; nucleotides outside the gene matches: 6. The CDR3: CASSNGQGMTDTQYF. CDR3 coding DNA: TGCGCCAGCAGCAACGGACAGGGGATGACAGATACGCAGTATTTT.

The chain links TRBV7-2 to TRBJ1-2, with TRBD1 as a possible D gene (5 bases). The germline CDR1 and CDR2 sequences are SGHTA and FQGNSA. V gave up 0 bases and J gave up 1 base, with 9 bases separating them. CDR3 length: 15 residues. Here the CDR3 reads CASSLAGQVNYGYTF. The CDR3 DNA reads as TGTGCCAGCAGCTTAGCGGGGCAGGTTAACTATGGCTACACCTTC.

The chain recombines TRBV2 with TRBJ1-2; D uncertain. With 2 bases removed from V and 6 bases from J, the gap between germline ends came to 13 bases. Germline CDR1 is SNHLY and CDR2 is FYNNEI. The CDR3 is 14 residues long. The CDR3 is CASSEINSLDGYTF. The CDR3, as DNA: TGTGCCAGCAGTGAAATTAACAGCCTCGATGGCTACACCTTC.

V is TRBV6-6 and J is TRBJ2-5; TRBD2 matches 13 bases. The CDR3 length is 15 residues. The germline V gene has CDR1 MNHNY and CDR2 SVGAGI (reference sequence). V dropped 6 bases and J dropped 5; count of bases not matched to a gene: 6. The CDR3 is CASSRLAGGMETQYF. The DNA for the CDR3 is TGTGCCAGCAGCCGACTAGCGGGAGGTATGGAGACCCAGTACTTC.

The chain employs TRBV30 and TRBJ1-6, with D hard to call. This CDR3 contains 14 residues. V was trimmed by 1 base and J by 7 bases, leaving 11 bases between them. CDR1 is GTSNPN and CDR2 is SVGIG in the germline V gene (reference sequence). The CDR3 reads CAWSGGLSNSPLHF. The CDR3 DNA reads as TGTGCCTGGAGTGGAGGGCTATCCAATTCACCCCTCCACTTT.

The chain combines TRBV6-1 with TRBJ1-4, with no clear D. With 6 bases removed from V and 1 base from J, the gap between germline ends came to 9 bases. There are 14 residues in the CDR3. Germline loops: CDR1 MNHNS, CDR2 SASEGT. The CDR3 DNA is TGTGCCAGCAGGTCTCGGGGAACTAATGAAAAACTGTTTTTT. Its translation: CASRSRGTNEKLFF.

The V gene is TRBV5-1, the J gene TRBJ2-3, with D hard to call. In germline, CDR1 is SGHRS, CDR2 YFSETQ. V lost 1 base, J lost 6 bases, and 6 bases lay in between. The CDR3 loop spans 12 amino acids. CDR3 residues: CASSLPSDTQYF. In nucleotides, the CDR3 is TGCGCCAGCAGCTTGCCGTCCGATACGCAGTATTTT.

J is TRBJ1-5 and V is TRBV19, with D possibly being TRBD1 (6 bases). Trimming removed 4 bases from V and 5 bases from J, with 9 bases in between. This CDR3 is 13 amino acids long. CDR1 and CDR2 (germline): LNHDA, SQIVND (reference sequence). CDR3: CASSTGADQPQHF. The DNA for the CDR3 is TGTGCCAGTAGTACAGGGGCCGATCAGCCCCAGCATTTT.

CDR3 in amino acids: CASSWDRRYGYTF. CDR3 in DNA: TGTGCCAGCAGCTGGGACAGGCGCTATGGCTACACCTTC. The chain has TRBV13 and TRBJ1-2, with 8 bases identical to TRBD1. Germline V lookup: CDR1 PRHDT, CDR2 FYEKMQ (reference sequence). V dropped 4 bases and J dropped 4; count of bases not matched to a gene: 2. This CDR3 contains 13 residues.

The chain carries TRBV7-8 and TRBJ2-7; no firm D call. Trimming took 5 bases from V and 6 from J, leaving 11 bases between them. CDR3 length equals 12 residues. The V gene's germline CDR1 is SGHVS and CDR2 FQNEAQ. In nucleotides, the CDR3 is TGTGCCAGCAGCCCAGAAAAGCGCGAGCAGTACTTC. It is translated as CASSPEKREQYF.

The V and J genes are TRBV7-2 and TRBJ1-4, with D hard to call. Trimming removed 1 base from V and 2 bases from J, with 5 bases in between. This CDR3 has 14 amino acids. Per germline, CDR1 SGHTA and CDR2 FQGNSA. The CDR3 spells CASSLGRTNEKLFF. Here the CDR3 DNA reads TGTGCCAGCAGCTTAGGGCGGACTAATGAAAAACTGTTTTTT.

In its sample, this clone was seen once. This chain uses TRBV4-3 with TRBJ1-2, with D unresolved. Trimming removed 3 bases at V and 5 bases at J, with 10 bases between. CDR1 is LGHNA and CDR2 is YSLEER in the germline V gene. There are 13 residues in the CDR3. The CDR3 loop is CASSHPGWYGYTF. The CDR3 DNA is TGCGCCAGCAGCCACCCGGGTTGGTATGGCTACACCTTC.

V is TRBV5-6 and J is TRBJ2-7; 7 positions match TRBD2. V was pared by 3 bases and J by 4 bases, with 7 bases of the junction left unmatched. Germline values: CDR1 SGHDT, CDR2 YYEEEE. The CDR3 runs 14 residues. The CDR3 reads CASSSSGGVYEQYF. CDR3 DNA sequence: TGTGCCAGCAGCTCTAGCGGAGGGGTATACGAGCAGTACTTC. The variable domain in full, with the rest retrieved from reference TRBV5-6 and TRBJ2-7, is DAGVTQSPTHLIKTRGQQVTLRCSPKSGHDTVSWYQQALGQGPQFIFQYYEEEERQRGNFPDRFSGHQFPNYSSELNVNALLLGDSALYLCASSSSGGVYEQYFGPGTRLTVT.